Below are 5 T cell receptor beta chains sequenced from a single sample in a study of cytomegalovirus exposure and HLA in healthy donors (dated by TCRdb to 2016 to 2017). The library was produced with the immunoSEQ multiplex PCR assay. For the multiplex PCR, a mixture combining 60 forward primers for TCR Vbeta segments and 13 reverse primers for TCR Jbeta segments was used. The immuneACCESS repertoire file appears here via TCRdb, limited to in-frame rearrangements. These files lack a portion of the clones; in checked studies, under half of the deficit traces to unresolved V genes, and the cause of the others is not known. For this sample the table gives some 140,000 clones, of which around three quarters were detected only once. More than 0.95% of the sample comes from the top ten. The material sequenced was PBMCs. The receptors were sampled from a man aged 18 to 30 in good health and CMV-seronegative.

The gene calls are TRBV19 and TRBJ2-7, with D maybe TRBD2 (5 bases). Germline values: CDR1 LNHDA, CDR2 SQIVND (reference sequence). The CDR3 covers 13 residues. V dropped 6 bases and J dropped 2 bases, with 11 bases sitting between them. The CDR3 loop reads CASSSPRAYEQYF. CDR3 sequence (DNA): TGTGCCAGTAGCTCACCGAGGGCCTACGAGCAGTACTTC.

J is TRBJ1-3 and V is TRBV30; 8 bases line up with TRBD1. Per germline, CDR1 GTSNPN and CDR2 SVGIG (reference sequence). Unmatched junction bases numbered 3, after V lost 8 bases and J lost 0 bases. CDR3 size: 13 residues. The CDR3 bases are TGTGCCGGGGACAGGTTCTCTGGAAACACCATATATTTT. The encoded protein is CAGDRFSGNTIYF.

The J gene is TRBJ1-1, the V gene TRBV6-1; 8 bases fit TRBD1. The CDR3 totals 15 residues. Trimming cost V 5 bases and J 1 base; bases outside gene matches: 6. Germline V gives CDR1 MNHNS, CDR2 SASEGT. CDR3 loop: CASSPTDRGNTEAFF. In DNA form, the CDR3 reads TGTGCCAGCAGTCCCACCGACAGGGGGAACACTGAAGCTTTCTTT.

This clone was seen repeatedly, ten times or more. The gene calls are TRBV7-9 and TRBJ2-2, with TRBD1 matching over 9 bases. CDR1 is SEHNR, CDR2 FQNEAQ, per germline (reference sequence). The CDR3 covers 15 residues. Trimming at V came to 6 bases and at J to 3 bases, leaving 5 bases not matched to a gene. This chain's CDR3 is CASRPGQGYTGELFF. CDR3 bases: TGTGCCAGCAGACCGGGACAGGGCTACACCGGGGAGCTGTTTTTT.

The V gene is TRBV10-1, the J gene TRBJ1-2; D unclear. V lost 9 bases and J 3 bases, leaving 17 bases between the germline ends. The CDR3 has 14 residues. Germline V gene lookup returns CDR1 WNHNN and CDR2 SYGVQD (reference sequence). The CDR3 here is CASEGGIWDYGYTF. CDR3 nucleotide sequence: TGCGCCAGTGAAGGAGGGATTTGGGACTATGGCTACACCTTC.